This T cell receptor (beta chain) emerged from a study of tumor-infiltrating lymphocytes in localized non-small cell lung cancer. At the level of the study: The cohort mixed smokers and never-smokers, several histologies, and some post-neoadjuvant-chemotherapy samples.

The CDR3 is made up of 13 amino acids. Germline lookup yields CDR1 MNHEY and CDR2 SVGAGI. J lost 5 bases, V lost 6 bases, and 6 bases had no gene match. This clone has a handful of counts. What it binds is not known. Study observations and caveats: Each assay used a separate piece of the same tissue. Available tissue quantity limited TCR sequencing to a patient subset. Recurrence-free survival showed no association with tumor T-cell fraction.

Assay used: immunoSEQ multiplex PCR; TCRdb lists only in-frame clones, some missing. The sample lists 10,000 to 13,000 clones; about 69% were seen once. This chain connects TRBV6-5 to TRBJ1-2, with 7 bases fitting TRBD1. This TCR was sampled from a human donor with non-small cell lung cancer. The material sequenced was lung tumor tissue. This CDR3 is CASSRDREYGYTF. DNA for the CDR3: TGTGCCAGCAGCCGCGACAGGGAGTATGGCTACACCTTC.